A single sample is the source of the 6 T cell receptor beta chains below, sequenced in a study of T-cell memory formation after mild COVID-19. MiXCR, applied by TCRdb to the 5' RACE reads, yields one record per CDR3 protein. The repertoire has some 190,000 distinct CDR3 sequences, roughly 17% of them found once; the top ten carry 2% to 2.5%. Sequenced sample: PBMCs or a T cell subset sorted from them (not recorded which). The receptor set was obtained from an adult woman who had mild COVID-19 (a few samples of this study predate the infection). Cell type and time point are not known.

The V call is TRBV12-3 or TRBV12-4, the J call TRBJ2-7, with unresolved D. Trimming stripped 4 bases from V and 4 bases from J, with 11 bases between. The CDR3 spans 13 residues. The CDR3 nucleotides read TGTGCCAGCAGTTCTGGGTTTTCGTACGAGCAGTACTTC. Translating gives CASSSGFSYEQYF.

The chain uses TRBV5-1 and TRBJ2-7, with 11 nucleotides matching TRBD2. Trimming took 0 bases from V and 2 from J; bases not matched to a gene: 1. The CDR3 length is 15 residues. Germline CDR1 and CDR2: SGHRS and YFSETQ. The CDR3 loop reads CASSLASGGPYEQYF. CDR3 bases: TGCGCCAGCAGCTTGGCTAGCGGGGGGCCCTACGAGCAGTACTTC. The whole variable domain, remainder taken from reference TRBV5-1 and TRBJ2-7, is KAGVTQTPRYLIKTRGQQVTLSCSPISGHRSVSWYQQTPGQGLQFLFEYFSETQRNKGNFPGRFSGRQFSNSRSEMNVSTLELGDSALYLCASSLASGGPYEQYFGPGTRLTVT.

This clonotype was counted between two and nine times. V and J are TRBV6-5 and TRBJ1-6; perhaps TRBD1 as D (6 bases). Trimming stripped 0 bases from V and 4 bases from J, with 7 bases between. The CDR3 loop spans 15 amino acids. CDR1 MNHEY and CDR2 SVGAGI come from the germline V gene. CDR3 in amino acids: CASSYSGTYNSPLHF. The CDR3 DNA follows: TGTGCCAGCAGTTACTCCGGGACATATAATTCACCCCTCCACTTT.

V is TRBV6-2 or TRBV6-3 and J is TRBJ1-5; D possibly corresponds to TRBD1 (6 bases). V was trimmed by 5 bases and J by 0 bases, leaving 14 bases between them. Germline V gene lookup returns CDR1 MNHEY and CDR2 SVGEGT. The CDR3 extends over 16 amino acids. The CDR3 DNA is TGTGCCAGCAGTCCGGACAGCCGATATAGCAATCAGCCCCAGCATTTT. It translates to CASSPDSRYSNQPQHF.

This clonotype was seen a handful of times. V is TRBV6-5 and J is TRBJ1-1; 9 bases match TRBD1. Unmatched junction bases numbered 6, after V lost 0 bases and J lost 4 bases. The CDR3 runs to 16 residues. The germline gives CDR1 MNHEY, CDR2 SVGAGI. CDR3 sequence: CASSYSDRGISTEAFF. The CDR3 nucleotides are TGTGCCAGCAGTTACTCGGACAGGGGAATAAGCACTGAAGCTTTCTTT.

In this sample, this clonotype turned up a few times. V and J are TRBV5-1 and TRBJ2-5, with a possible D match to TRBD2 (6 bases). This CDR3 spans 16 amino acids. With 4 bases removed from V and 0 bases from J, the gap between germline ends came to 16 bases. The germline V gene has CDR1 SGHRS and CDR2 YFSETQ. The CDR3 sequence is CASSESPRDYQETQYF. The CDR3 DNA reads TGCGCCAGCAGCGAATCCCCCCGGGACTACCAAGAGACCCAGTACTTC.